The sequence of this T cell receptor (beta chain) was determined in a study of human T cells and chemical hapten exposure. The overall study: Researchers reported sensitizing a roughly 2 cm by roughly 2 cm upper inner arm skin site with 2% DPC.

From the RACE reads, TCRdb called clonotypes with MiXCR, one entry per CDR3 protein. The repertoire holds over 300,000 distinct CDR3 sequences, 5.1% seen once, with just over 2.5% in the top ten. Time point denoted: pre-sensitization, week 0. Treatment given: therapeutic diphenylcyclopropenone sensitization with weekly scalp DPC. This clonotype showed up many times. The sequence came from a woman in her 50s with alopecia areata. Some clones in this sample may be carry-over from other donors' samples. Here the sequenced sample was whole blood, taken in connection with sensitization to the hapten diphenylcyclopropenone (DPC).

The CDR3 spells CSPKSGGQETQYF. CDR3 coding DNA: TGCAGTCCCAAATCGGGAGGGCAAGAGACCCAGTACTTC. The chain couples TRBV20-1 to TRBJ2-5, with 8 positions matching TRBD2. The germline CDR1 and CDR2 sequences are DFQATT and SNEGSKA (reference sequence). This CDR3 is built from 13 residues. With 8 bases clipped from V and 2 bases from J, the junction kept 7 bases outside the gene matches.